The 14 T cell receptor beta chains below come from one sample, sequenced in a study of human T cells and chemical hapten exposure. The time point was: pre-sensitization, week 0. Treatment meaning: therapeutic diphenylcyclopropenone sensitization with weekly scalp DPC. MiXCR, applied by TCRdb to the RACE reads, yields one record per CDR3 protein. This sample has 380,000 or so distinct CDR3 sequences, with around 5.5% found just once. Here the sequenced sample was whole blood, taken in connection with sensitization to the hapten diphenylcyclopropenone (DPC). The receptor set was obtained from a woman under 30 with alopecia areata. Some clones in this sample may be carry-over from other donors' samples.

The chain joins TRBV5-1 to TRBJ1-2; D is ambiguous. The V end was cut by 0 bases, the J end by 0 bases, with 9 bases between. The CDR3 has 15 amino acids. From germline, CDR1 is SGHRS and CDR2 YFSETQ. DNA of the CDR3: TGCGCCAGCAGCTTGGGACAAACAGCTAACTATGGCTACACCTTC. Amino acids: CASSLGQTANYGYTF.

This clonotype has ten or more counts. The chain couples TRBV6-5 to TRBJ1-2; 7 positions agree with TRBD1. The CDR3 sequence is 12 residues long. CDR1 and CDR2 from the germline V gene are MNHEY and SVGAGI. The trim removed 6 bases at V and 4 bases at J, leaving 2 bases unmatched. CDR3 in DNA: TGTGCCAGCAGCAGGACAGGCTATGGCTACACCTTC. It translates to CASSRTGYGYTF.

This clonotype was seen repeatedly, ten times or more. V is TRBV6-2 or TRBV6-3 and J is TRBJ2-5, with TRBD2 matching over 7 bases. The CDR3 is 14 residues long. The germline CDR1 and CDR2 sequences are MNHEY and SVGEGT. V was clipped by 6 bases and J by 6 bases; unmatched bases: 10. As DNA, the CDR3 is TGTGCCAGCAGAAATGGAGTGGGGGGGAAGACCCAGTACTTC. It codes for CASRNGVGGKTQYF.

The J gene is TRBJ2-1, the V gene TRBV4-3; tentatively, D is TRBD1 (6 bases). V was pared by 0 bases and J by 6 bases, with 12 bases between. Per germline, CDR1 LGHNA and CDR2 YSLEER. The CDR3 has 15 amino acids. In DNA, the CDR3 is TGCGCCAGCAGCCAAGACACGACAGGAGGCAATGAGCAGTTCTTC. This sequence encodes CASSQDTTGGNEQFF.

CDR3 nucleotide sequence: TGTGCCAGCAGAGGATCCGGGAACACCGGGGAGCTGTTTTTT. It is translated as CASRGSGNTGELFF. The rearrangement joins TRBV6-2 or TRBV6-3 to TRBJ2-2; D is unresolved. The CDR3 is 14 residues long. The germline V gene encodes CDR1 MNHEY and CDR2 SVGEGT. V was trimmed by 6 bases and J by 1 base, leaving 9 bases between them.

CDR3 region: CATFGGGNTGELFF. The CDR3 DNA sequence: TGTGCCACGTTCGGAGGGGGCAACACCGGGGAGCTGTTTTTT. The gene calls are TRBV10-3 and TRBJ2-2; possible D gene TRBD1, 7 bases. Germline values: CDR1 ENHRY, CDR2 SYGVKD. The CDR3 is 14 amino acids. The V end lost 10 bases, the J end lost 2 bases, and 14 bases lay between the germline ends.

J is TRBJ1-6 and V is TRBV5-6, with D perhaps matching TRBD1 (5 bases). This CDR3 has 19 residues. V was cut by 0 bases and J by 0 bases, with 16 bases left in between. From germline, CDR1 is SGHDT and CDR2 YYEEEE. The CDR3 region has the DNA TGTGCCAGCAGCTTGGTGCAAAGGGGAACGAGCTCCTATAATTCACCCCTCCACTTT. It specifies CASSLVQRGTSSYNSPLHF.

The chain couples TRBV7-8 to TRBJ1-6, with TRBD1 matching over 7 bases. The ends lost 4 bases at V and 3 bases at J; junction bases unmatched: 6. The CDR3 length is 16 residues. Germline V gene sequence: CDR1 SGHVS, CDR2 FQNEAQ. The DNA of the CDR3 is TGTGCCAGCAGCTCTCTGGGGACAGTCTATAATTCACCCCTCCACTTT. This encodes CASSSLGTVYNSPLHF.

The J gene is TRBJ1-2, the V gene TRBV6-4; D gene unclear. The V end was cut by 2 bases, the J end by 4 bases, with 8 bases between. The CDR3 is made up of 13 amino acids. From germline, CDR1 is MRHNA and CDR2 SNTAGT. Here the CDR3 DNA reads TGTGCCAGCAGTGACGGCAGCCCCTATGGCTACACCTTC. It is translated as CASSDGSPYGYTF.

The V and J genes are TRBV27 and TRBJ1-2; perhaps TRBD1 as D (5 bases). Germline CDR1 MNHEY, CDR2 SMNVEV (reference sequence). This CDR3 spans 14 amino acids. Trimming pared 0 bases from V and 4 bases from J, leaving 9 bases between. The CDR3 loop reads CASSLSPGPYGYTF. The CDR3 DNA is TGTGCCAGCAGTTTATCGCCGGGGCCCTATGGCTACACCTTC.

This clonotype was counted many times. The genes are TRBV9 and TRBJ2-3, with TRBD2 identical over 8 bases. The germline V gene has CDR1 SGDLS and CDR2 YYNGEE. The V gene end was trimmed by 5 bases and the J gene end by 6 bases; junction bases not matched to a gene: 11. This CDR3 has 15 amino acids. The CDR3 nucleotides read TGTGCCAGCAGAGCCGGGGTAGCGGGGCTTGATACGCAGTATTTT. It codes for CASRAGVAGLDTQYF.

This clonotype has more than one count but fewer than ten. The chain has TRBV4-3 and TRBJ2-1, with TRBD1 as a possible D gene (5 bases). The ends were cut back, 3 bases at V and 7 bases at J, with 10 bases in the middle. In germline, CDR1 is LGHNA, CDR2 YSLEER. CDR3 length: 13 amino acids. The CDR3 DNA follows: TGCGCCAGCAGCCACTCGACAGAAAATGAGCAGTTCTTC. It is translated as CASSHSTENEQFF.

The rearrangement joins TRBV6-2 or TRBV6-3 to TRBJ2-3, with 9 bases identical to TRBD1. The CDR3 extends over 16 amino acids. V lost 6 bases and J lost 5; bases outside the gene matches: 12. Per germline, CDR1 MNHEY and CDR2 SVGEGT. The chain's CDR3 is CASSPYTGGAEDTQYF. Written as DNA, the CDR3 is TGTGCCAGCAGCCCATACACAGGGGGCGCGGAAGATACGCAGTATTTT.

The rearrangement links TRBV6-5 to TRBJ1-5; D call uncertain. CDR3 length equals 16 residues. CDR1 and CDR2 from the germline V gene are MNHEY and SVGAGI. The V gene lost 0 bases and the J gene lost 4 bases, with 13 bases spanning the gap. Written as DNA, the CDR3 is TGTGCCAGCAGTTACTCGAAGGTAGCGAAGAATCAGCCCCAGCATTTT. Residues: CASSYSKVAKNQPQHF.